This T cell receptor (beta chain) is from a study of shared clonotypes between healthy human individuals. This table comes from immunoSEQ multiplex PCR, and its TCRdb copy is limited to in-frame clones, with some not included. The table has over a million clones, approximately 72% seen once. Germline trimming cut 2 bases from V and 3 bases from J; bases unmatched to any gene: 9. The CDR3 runs 18 residues. Germline V lookup: CDR1 MDHEN, CDR2 SYDVKM. To note about this clone: Its antigen is undetermined.

The donors were adults (healthy and HIV-negative) with no recent acute infections or vaccinations. Overall study results and limits: Having only a few donors restricted how much genetic and exposure-history diversity was captured.

This chain uses TRBV28 with TRBJ1-3, with 11 bases aligning to TRBD1. Sequenced material: memory CD4+ T cells sorted from blood. Subset denoted: CD45RA-negative fraction. The sequence came from a young man in good health. CDR3 sequence: CASSLIMSGTGGGNTIYF. CDR3 DNA: TGTGCCAGCAGTTTAATAATGTCAGGGACAGGGGGTGGAAACACCATATATTTT.